These T cell receptor beta chains were read from a single sample in a study of shared clonotypes between healthy human individuals. Clones were read by immunoSEQ multiplex PCR, and TCRdb kept only the in-frame ones, dropping some. The sample has about 2,100,000 clones, approximately 94% seen once. Sequenced input: naive CD8+ T cells from PBMCs. Receptor source: a man aged 18 to 35 in good health. Some clones in this sample may be carry-over from other donors' samples. CDR3s include the opening cysteine and the closing phenylalanine or tryptophan. D genes are given only for firm matches. A row's size may be missing; if present it is once, few, many or a size class.

D gene: NA; V gene: TRBV29-1; J gene: TRBJ2-4; clone size: NA; CDR3 protein: CSAYRQGPDIQYF; CDR3 DNA: TGCAGCGCCTACCGGCAGGGTCCGGACATTCAGTACTTC
D gene: TRBD1; V gene: TRBV10-3; J gene: TRBJ2-7; clone size: NA; CDR3 protein: CAISERGQGSYEQYF; CDR3 DNA: TGTGCCATCAGTGAAAGAGGACAGGGGTCCTACGAGCAGTACTTC
D gene: TRBD2; V gene: TRBV5-6; J gene: TRBJ2-7; clone size: NA; CDR3 protein: CATLAGGPQIISEQYF; CDR3 DNA: TGTGCCACCCTAGCGGGAGGGCCTCAAATAATCTCCGAGCAGTACTTC
D gene: NA; V gene: TRBV9; J gene: TRBJ1-2; clone size: NA; CDR3 protein: CASSPGDGDSGYTF; CDR3 DNA: TGTGCCAGCAGCCCAGGGGATGGGGATTCCGGCTACACCTTC
D gene: TRBD1; V gene: TRBV27; J gene: TRBJ1-4; clone size: NA; CDR3 protein: CASTWTGANEKLFF; CDR3 DNA: TGTGCCAGCACTTGGACAGGGGCTAATGAAAAACTGTTTTTT
D gene: NA; V gene: TRBV30; J gene: TRBJ2-3; clone size: once; CDR3 protein: CAWGSQFEGGTDTQYF; CDR3 DNA: TGTGCCTGGGGGAGTCAATTCGAGGGAGGCACAGATACGCAGTATTTT
D gene: TRBD1; V gene: TRBV11-2; J gene: TRBJ2-7; clone size: NA; CDR3 protein: CASSLTTGAYEQYF; CDR3 DNA: TGTGCCAGCAGCCTGACGACAGGGGCCTACGAGCAGTACTTC
D gene: NA; V gene: TRBV2; J gene: TRBJ2-5; clone size: NA; CDR3 protein: CASSEFQIGETQYF; CDR3 DNA: TGTGCCAGCAGTGAGTTCCAGATAGGGGAGACCCAGTACTTC
D gene: NA; V gene: TRBV15; J gene: TRBJ2-7; clone size: NA; CDR3 protein: CATSRDLAVVHEQYF; CDR3 DNA: TGTGCCACCAGCAGAGATCTGGCGGTAGTCCACGAGCAGTACTTC
D gene: TRBD2; V gene: TRBV11-2; J gene: TRBJ2-7; clone size: NA; CDR3 protein: CASSPRTSGRAYEQYF; CDR3 DNA: TGTGCCAGCAGCCCCAGGACTAGCGGGAGGGCCTACGAGCAGTACTTC
D gene: NA; V gene: TRBV29-1; J gene: TRBJ1-1; clone size: NA; CDR3 protein: CSVEPTGAMNTEAFF; CDR3 DNA: TGCAGCGTTGAACCGACAGGAGCTATGAACACTGAAGCTTTCTTT
D gene: TRBD2; V gene: TRBV9; J gene: TRBJ2-3; clone size: NA; CDR3 protein: CASSVVIAGGADTQYF; CDR3 DNA: TGTGCCAGCAGCGTAGTAATAGCGGGAGGCGCAGATACGCAGTATTTT
D gene: TRBD2; V gene: TRBV5-1; J gene: TRBJ2-1; clone size: NA; CDR3 protein: CASSLAAGEYNEQFF; CDR3 DNA: TGCGCCAGCAGCTTGGCTGCGGGGGAGTACAATGAGCAGTTCTTC
D gene: NA; V gene: TRBV4-2; J gene: TRBJ2-7; clone size: NA; CDR3 protein: CASSQEWHTSYEQYF; CDR3 DNA: TGTGCCAGCAGCCAAGAATGGCATACCTCCTACGAGCAGTACTTC
D gene: TRBD1; V gene: TRBV29-1; J gene: TRBJ2-3; clone size: NA; CDR3 protein: CSVEHGQGFTDTQYF; CDR3 DNA: TGCAGCGTTGAACATGGACAGGGGTTCACAGATACGCAGTATTTT
D gene: NA; V gene: TRBV30; J gene: TRBJ2-3; clone size: NA; CDR3 protein: CAWSRDPWGTDTQYF; CDR3 DNA: TGTGCCTGGAGTCGGGACCCTTGGGGCACAGATACGCAGTATTTT
D gene: NA; V gene: TRBV7-9; J gene: TRBJ2-3; clone size: NA; CDR3 protein: CASSLRVGGTDTQYF; CDR3 DNA: TGTGCCAGCAGCTTAAGGGTGGGGGGCACAGATACGCAGTATTTT
D gene: NA; V gene: TRBV27; J gene: TRBJ2-1; clone size: NA; CDR3 protein: CASREFAYNEQFF; CDR3 DNA: TGTGCCAGCCGGGAGTTTGCCTACAATGAGCAGTTCTTC
D gene: NA; V gene: TRBV19; J gene: TRBJ2-7; clone size: NA; CDR3 protein: CASSPGRSISYEQYF; CDR3 DNA: TGTGCCAGTAGTCCGGGACGGTCAATCTCCTACGAGCAGTACTTC
D gene: NA; V gene: TRBV13; J gene: TRBJ2-1; clone size: NA; CDR3 protein: CASSSRAFPRDEQFF; CDR3 DNA: TGTGCCAGCAGCTCGAGGGCGTTTCCGAGGGATGAGCAGTTCTTC
D gene: NA; V gene: TRBV13; J gene: TRBJ1-3; clone size: few; CDR3 protein: CASRRGNTIYF; CDR3 DNA: TGTGCCAGCAGGCGAGGAAACACCATATATTTT
D gene: TRBD1; V gene: TRBV27; J gene: TRBJ2-3; clone size: NA; CDR3 protein: CASSFEGGADTQYF; CDR3 DNA: TGTGCCAGCAGTTTTGAAGGGGGCGCAGATACGCAGTATTTT
D gene: TRBD1; V gene: TRBV14; J gene: TRBJ2-7; clone size: NA; CDR3 protein: CASSLGQGLYEQYF; CDR3 DNA: TGTGCCAGCAGCCTTGGACAGGGGCTCTACGAGCAGTACTTC
D gene: NA; V gene: TRBV7-8; J gene: TRBJ2-7; clone size: NA; CDR3 protein: CASSLYLGYEQYF; CDR3 DNA: TGTGCCAGCAGCTTATACCTCGGCTACGAGCAGTACTTC
D gene: TRBD2; V gene: TRBV9; J gene: TRBJ2-7; clone size: NA; CDR3 protein: CASSVGTGGPSEQYF; CDR3 DNA: TGTGCCAGCAGCGTAGGTACGGGAGGGCCTAGCGAGCAGTACTTC
D gene: NA; V gene: TRBV30; J gene: TRBJ2-3; clone size: NA; CDR3 protein: CAWSGVAGPSPTDTQYF; CDR3 DNA: TGTGCCTGGAGTGGGGTTGCGGGCCCAAGCCCCACAGATACGCAGTATTTT
D gene: NA; V gene: TRBV19; J gene: TRBJ2-7; clone size: NA; CDR3 protein: CASSIGRSRGYEQYF; CDR3 DNA: TGTGCCAGTAGTATAGGCCGGTCCCGGGGCTACGAGCAGTACTTC
D gene: NA; V gene: TRBV28; J gene: TRBJ1-1; clone size: NA; CDR3 protein: CASSLYPQALNTEAFF; CDR3 DNA: TGTGCCAGCAGTTTATACCCCCAGGCGCTGAACACTGAAGCTTTCTTT
D gene: TRBD1; V gene: TRBV5-6; J gene: TRBJ1-2; clone size: NA; CDR3 protein: CASSLDRPINYGYTF; CDR3 DNA: TGTGCCAGCAGCCTGGACAGGCCTATTAACTATGGCTACACCTTC
D gene: NA; V gene: TRBV30; J gene: TRBJ1-1; clone size: few; CDR3 protein: CAWWGWGAMNTEAFF; CDR3 DNA: TGTGCCTGGTGGGGATGGGGGGCGATGAACACTGAAGCTTTCTTT
D gene: NA; V gene: TRBV7-9; J gene: TRBJ1-1; clone size: NA; CDR3 protein: CASSLWSTEAFF; CDR3 DNA: TGTGCCAGCAGCTTATGGAGTACTGAAGCTTTCTTT
D gene: NA; V gene: TRBV7-9; J gene: TRBJ1-2; clone size: NA; CDR3 protein: CASSWGTGLSSGYTF; CDR3 DNA: TGTGCCAGCAGCTGGGGCACAGGGCTAAGTAGCGGCTACACCTTC
D gene: NA; V gene: TRBV7-2; J gene: TRBJ2-7; clone size: NA; CDR3 protein: CASSWVSHEQYF; CDR3 DNA: TGTGCCAGCAGCTGGGTGAGTCACGAGCAGTACTTC
D gene: TRBD2; V gene: TRBV4-1; J gene: TRBJ2-7; clone size: NA; CDR3 protein: CASSHEGTSGYEQYF; CDR3 DNA: TGCGCCAGCAGCCACGAAGGGACTAGCGGCTACGAGCAGTACTTC
D gene: TRBD1; V gene: TRBV9; J gene: TRBJ2-1; clone size: NA; CDR3 protein: CASGQGPSYNEQFF; CDR3 DNA: TGTGCCAGCGGACAGGGACCTTCCTACAATGAGCAGTTCTTC
D gene: NA; V gene: TRBV28; J gene: TRBJ2-7; clone size: NA; CDR3 protein: CASSFAPTLYEQYF; CDR3 DNA: TGTGCCAGCAGTTTTGCCCCGACCCTATACGAGCAGTACTTC
D gene: NA; V gene: TRBV29-1; J gene: TRBJ1-1; clone size: NA; CDR3 protein: CSVGGGQGYTEAFF; CDR3 DNA: TGCAGCGTTGGAGGGGGGCAGGGATACACTGAAGCTTTCTTT
D gene: NA; V gene: TRBV28; J gene: TRBJ2-4; clone size: NA; CDR3 protein: CASSPRLDLRENIQYF; CDR3 DNA: TGTGCCAGCAGCCCGAGACTCGATCTTCGAGAAAACATTCAGTACTTC
D gene: NA; V gene: TRBV19; J gene: TRBJ1-5; clone size: NA; CDR3 protein: CASSIGKDQPQHF; CDR3 DNA: TGTGCCAGTAGTATAGGGAAAGATCAGCCCCAGCATTTT
D gene: NA; V gene: TRBV7-9; J gene: TRBJ2-7; clone size: NA; CDR3 protein: CASSLGTYEQYF; CDR3 DNA: TGTGCCAGCAGCTTGGGAACCTACGAGCAGTACTTC
D gene: NA; V gene: TRBV25-1; J gene: TRBJ2-1; clone size: once; CDR3 protein: CASSEFRGPVGEQFF; CDR3 DNA: TGTGCCAGCAGTGAGTTCCGGGGGCCCGTAGGTGAGCAGTTCTTC
D gene: TRBD1; V gene: TRBV27; J gene: TRBJ2-3; clone size: NA; CDR3 protein: CASTLEGTGGITDTQYF; CDR3 DNA: TGTGCCAGCACTCTAGAAGGGACAGGGGGGATCACAGATACGCAGTATTTT
D gene: NA; V gene: TRBV6-1; J gene: TRBJ1-2; clone size: NA; CDR3 protein: CASSENRGRYGYTF; CDR3 DNA: TGTGCCAGCAGTGAAAATAGGGGACGCTATGGCTACACCTTC